This T cell receptor beta chain was found in a study of beta chain features in type 1 diabetes. Findings and limits, study-wide: Patients with Type 1 diabetes showed moderately but significantly shorter TCRB CDR3s in all four CD4+ subsets. Any HLA effect on TCRB rearrangement was left unresolved by small sub-analyses. VDJ junctions in type 1 diabetes patients carried more deletions and fewer insertions.

V gave up 7 bases and J gave up 3 bases; unmatched junction bases: 4. This CDR3 contains 14 residues. From germline, CDR1 is MDHEN and CDR2 SYDVKM. Worth noting for this clone: Its matching antigen is unknown.

Expressed TCRB transcripts were sequenced, since all the RNA that had been isolated was reverse transcribed. Sequencing was performed with immunoSEQ multiplex PCR; in TCRdb, only in-frame clones are kept and a portion is missing. This sample has 330,000 or so clones, with roughly an eighth found just once. The sequenced sample was naive CD4+ T cells from blood. The receptor's source is a woman aged 18-29 years with type 1 diabetes. The genes are TRBV28 and TRBJ2-2; 8 bases map to TRBD2. DNA of the CDR3: TGTGCCAGCAACGGGGGGGAGGACACCGGGGAGCTGTTTTTT. Its translation: CASNGGEDTGELFF.